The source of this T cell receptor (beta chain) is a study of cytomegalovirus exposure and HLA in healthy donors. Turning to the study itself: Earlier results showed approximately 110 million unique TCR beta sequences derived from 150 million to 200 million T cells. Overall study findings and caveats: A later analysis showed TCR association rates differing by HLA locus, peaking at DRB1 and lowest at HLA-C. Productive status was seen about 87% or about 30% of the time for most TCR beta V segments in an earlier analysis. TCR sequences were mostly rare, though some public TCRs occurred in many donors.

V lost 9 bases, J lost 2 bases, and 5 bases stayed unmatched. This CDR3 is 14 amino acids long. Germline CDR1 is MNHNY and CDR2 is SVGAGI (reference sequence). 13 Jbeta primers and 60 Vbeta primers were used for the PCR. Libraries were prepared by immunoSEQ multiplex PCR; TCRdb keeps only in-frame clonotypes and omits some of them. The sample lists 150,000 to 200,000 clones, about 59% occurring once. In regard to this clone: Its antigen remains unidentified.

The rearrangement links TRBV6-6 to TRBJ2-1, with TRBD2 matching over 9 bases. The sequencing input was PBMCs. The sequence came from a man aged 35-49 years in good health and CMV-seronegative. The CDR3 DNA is TGTGCCAGTACCCTAGCGGGAACCTACAATGAGCAGTTCTTC. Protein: CASTLAGTYNEQFF.